The clone carrying this TCR beta chain occurred many times. Germline CDR1 is MNHNS and CDR2 is SASEGT. V was trimmed by 7 bases and J by 4 bases, leaving 14 bases between them. CDR3 length: 14 residues. TCRdb re-called the PCR reads through MiXCR, storing one row per CDR3 protein. The table includes approximately 10,000 distinct CDR3 sequences, about 27% detected once. This specimen belongs to a study of immune characterization of retroperitoneal liposarcoma. The rearrangement uses TRBV6-1 and TRBJ2-1, with D possibly TRBD1 on 7 matching bases. The TCR sequence derives from a female donor with retroperitoneal liposarcoma. The sequenced sample was tumor tissue. This CDR3 is CASTGGTVYNEQFF. The CDR3 bases are TGTGCCAGCACAGGGGGGACAGTATACAATGAGCAGTTCTTC.